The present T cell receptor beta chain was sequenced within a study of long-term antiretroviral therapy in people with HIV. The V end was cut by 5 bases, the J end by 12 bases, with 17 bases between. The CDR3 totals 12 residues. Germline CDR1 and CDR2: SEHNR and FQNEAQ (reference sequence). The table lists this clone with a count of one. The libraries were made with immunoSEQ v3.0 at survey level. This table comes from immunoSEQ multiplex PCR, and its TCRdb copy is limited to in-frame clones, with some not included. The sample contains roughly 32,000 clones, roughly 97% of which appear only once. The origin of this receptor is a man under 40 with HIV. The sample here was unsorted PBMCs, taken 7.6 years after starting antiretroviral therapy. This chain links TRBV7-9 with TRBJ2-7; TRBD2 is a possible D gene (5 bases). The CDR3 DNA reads TGTGCCAGCAGCCCCTCCCCGGGGATTCGGTACTTC. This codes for CASSPSPGIRYF.